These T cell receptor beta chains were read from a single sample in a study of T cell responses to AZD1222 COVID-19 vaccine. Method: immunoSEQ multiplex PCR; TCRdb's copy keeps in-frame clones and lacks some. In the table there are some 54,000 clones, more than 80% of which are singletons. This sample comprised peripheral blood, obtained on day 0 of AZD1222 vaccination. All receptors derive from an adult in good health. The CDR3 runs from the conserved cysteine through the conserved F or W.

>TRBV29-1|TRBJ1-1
CSVGWGAGKRNTEAFF
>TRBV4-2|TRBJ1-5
CASSRGQNNQPQHF
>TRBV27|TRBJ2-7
CASTTTSADEQYF
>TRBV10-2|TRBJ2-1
CASSDKLYSSSYNEQFF
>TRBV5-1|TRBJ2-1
CASRTSEFYNEQFF
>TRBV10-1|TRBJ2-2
CASSEGTANTGELFF
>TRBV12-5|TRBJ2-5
CASGPAGQETQYF
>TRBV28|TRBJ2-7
CASTSGTLYEQYF
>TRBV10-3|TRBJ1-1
CAIRTGTRGTEAFF
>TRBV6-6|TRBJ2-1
CASSSLPPWAYNEQFF
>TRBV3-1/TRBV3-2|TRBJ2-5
CASSQGQGWEETQYF
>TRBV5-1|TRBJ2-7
CASSLGQNSYEQYF
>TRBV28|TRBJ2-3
CASSDGLGAEYLTDTQYF
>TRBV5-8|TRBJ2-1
CASRTTSGRGEQFF
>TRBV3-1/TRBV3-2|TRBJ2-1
CASSLRGGRGAAYNEQFF
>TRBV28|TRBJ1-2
CASRRTGTNYGYTF
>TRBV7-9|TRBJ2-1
CASSLPTGEQFF
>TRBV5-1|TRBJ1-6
CASSRDRSGGSPLHF
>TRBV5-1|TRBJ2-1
CASSLALAGSGYNEQFF
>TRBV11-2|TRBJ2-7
CASSLSDNSYEQYF
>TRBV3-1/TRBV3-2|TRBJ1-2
CASSQAFGDGYTF
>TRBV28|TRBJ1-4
CASSKIQGEKLFF
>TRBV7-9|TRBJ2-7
CASSPGSGRYEQYF
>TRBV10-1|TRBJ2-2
CASSRGHGTGELFF
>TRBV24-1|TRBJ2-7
CATSPRGRSSYEQYF
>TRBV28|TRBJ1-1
CASIAGGVNTEAFF
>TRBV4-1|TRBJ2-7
CASSQERSAAGEQYF
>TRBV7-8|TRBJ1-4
CASSYSRDRVYEKLFF
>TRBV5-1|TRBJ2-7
CASSFMGNSLTYEQYF
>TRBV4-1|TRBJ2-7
CASSLLRPTSGTYEQYF